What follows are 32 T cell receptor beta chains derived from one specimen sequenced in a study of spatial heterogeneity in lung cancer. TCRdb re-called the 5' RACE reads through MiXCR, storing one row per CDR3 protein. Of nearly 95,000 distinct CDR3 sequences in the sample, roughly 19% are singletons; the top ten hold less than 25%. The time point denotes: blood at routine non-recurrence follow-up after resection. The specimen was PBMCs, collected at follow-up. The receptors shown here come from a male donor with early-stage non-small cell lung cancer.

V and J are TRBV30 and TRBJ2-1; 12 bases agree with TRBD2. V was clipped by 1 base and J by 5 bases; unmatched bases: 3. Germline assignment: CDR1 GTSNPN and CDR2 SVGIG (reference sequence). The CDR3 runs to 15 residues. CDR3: CAWSATSGRHNEQFF. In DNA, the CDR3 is TGTGCCTGGAGTGCGACTAGCGGGAGACACAATGAGCAGTTCTTC. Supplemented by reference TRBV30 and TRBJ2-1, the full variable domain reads SQTIHQWPATLVQPVGSPLSLECTVEGTSNPNLYWYRQAAGRGLQLLFYSVGIGQISSEVPQNLSASRPQDRQFILSSKKLLLSDSGFYLCAWSATSGRHNEQFFGPGTRLTVL.

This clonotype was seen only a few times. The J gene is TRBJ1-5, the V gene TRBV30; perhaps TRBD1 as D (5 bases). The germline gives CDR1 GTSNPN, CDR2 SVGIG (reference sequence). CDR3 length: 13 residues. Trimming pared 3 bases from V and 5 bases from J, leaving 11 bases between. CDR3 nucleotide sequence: TGTGCCTGGAGCCATCAAGGGGATCAGCCCCAGCATTTT. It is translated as CAWSHQGDQPQHF.

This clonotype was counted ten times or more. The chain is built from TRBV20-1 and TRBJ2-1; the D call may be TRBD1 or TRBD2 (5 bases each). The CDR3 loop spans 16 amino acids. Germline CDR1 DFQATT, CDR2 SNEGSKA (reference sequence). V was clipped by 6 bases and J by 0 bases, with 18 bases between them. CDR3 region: CSAPNREGSSYNEQFF. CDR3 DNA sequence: TGCAGTGCCCCTAACCGAGAGGGGAGCTCCTACAATGAGCAGTTCTTC.

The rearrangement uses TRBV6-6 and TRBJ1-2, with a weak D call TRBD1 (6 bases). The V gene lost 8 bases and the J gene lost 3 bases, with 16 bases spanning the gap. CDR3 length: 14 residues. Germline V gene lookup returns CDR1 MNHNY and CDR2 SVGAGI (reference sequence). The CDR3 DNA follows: TGTGCCAGCTCTACGGGGGGGCAGGACTATGGCTACACCTTC. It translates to CASSTGGQDYGYTF.

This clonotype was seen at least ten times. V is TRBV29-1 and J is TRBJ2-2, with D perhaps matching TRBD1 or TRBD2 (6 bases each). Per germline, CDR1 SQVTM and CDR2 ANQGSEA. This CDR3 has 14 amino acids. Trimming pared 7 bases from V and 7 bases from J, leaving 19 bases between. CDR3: CSAPEEGDSGELFF. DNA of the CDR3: TGCAGCGCCCCTGAGGAGGGGGATAGCGGGGAGCTGTTTTTT.

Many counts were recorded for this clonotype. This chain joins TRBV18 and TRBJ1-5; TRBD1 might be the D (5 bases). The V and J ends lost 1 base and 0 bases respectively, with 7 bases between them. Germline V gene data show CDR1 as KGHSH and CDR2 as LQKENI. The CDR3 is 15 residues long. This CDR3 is CASSPRQSSNQPQHF. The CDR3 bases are TGTGCCAGCTCACCACGACAGAGTAGCAATCAGCCCCAGCATTTT.

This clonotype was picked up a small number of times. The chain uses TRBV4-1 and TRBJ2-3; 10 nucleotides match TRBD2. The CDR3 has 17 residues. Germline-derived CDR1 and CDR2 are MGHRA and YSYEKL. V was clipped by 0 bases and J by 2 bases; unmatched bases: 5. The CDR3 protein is CASSQETSGAPTDTQYF. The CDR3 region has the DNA TGCGCCAGCAGCCAAGAAACTAGCGGGGCCCCCACAGATACGCAGTATTTT.

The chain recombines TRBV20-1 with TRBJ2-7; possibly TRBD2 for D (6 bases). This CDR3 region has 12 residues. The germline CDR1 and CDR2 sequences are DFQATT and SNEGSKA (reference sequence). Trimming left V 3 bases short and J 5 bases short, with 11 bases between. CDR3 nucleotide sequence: TGCAGTGCTAGGGGGACTCGGGACGAGCAGTACTTC. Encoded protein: CSARGTRDEQYF.

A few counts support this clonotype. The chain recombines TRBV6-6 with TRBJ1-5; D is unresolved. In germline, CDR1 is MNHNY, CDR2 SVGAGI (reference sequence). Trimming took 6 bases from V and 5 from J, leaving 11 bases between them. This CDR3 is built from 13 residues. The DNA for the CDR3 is TGTGCCAGCAGCCGTTCGTTGGATCAGCCCCAGCATTTT. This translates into CASSRSLDQPQHF.

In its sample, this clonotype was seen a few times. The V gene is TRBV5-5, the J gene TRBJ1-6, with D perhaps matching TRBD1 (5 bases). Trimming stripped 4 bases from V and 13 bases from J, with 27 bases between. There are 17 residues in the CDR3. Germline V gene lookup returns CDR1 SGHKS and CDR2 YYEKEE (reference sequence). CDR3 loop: CASSLTSPGRASGPLHF. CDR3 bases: TGTGCCAGCAGCCTGACATCGCCCGGCAGGGCTTCCGGCCCCCTCCACTTT. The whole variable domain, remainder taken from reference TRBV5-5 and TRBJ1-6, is DAGVTQSPTHLIKTRGQQVTLRCSPISGHKSVSWYQQVLGQGPQFIFQYYEKEERGRGNFPDRFSARQFPNYSSELNVNALLLGDSALYLCASSLTSPGRASGPLHFGNGTRLTVT.

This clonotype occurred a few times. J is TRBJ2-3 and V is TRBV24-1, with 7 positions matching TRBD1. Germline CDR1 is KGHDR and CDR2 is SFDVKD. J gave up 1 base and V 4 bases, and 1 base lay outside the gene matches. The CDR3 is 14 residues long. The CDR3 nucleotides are TGTGCCACCAGTGACGGACAGGGCACAGATACGCAGTATTTT. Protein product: CATSDGQGTDTQYF.

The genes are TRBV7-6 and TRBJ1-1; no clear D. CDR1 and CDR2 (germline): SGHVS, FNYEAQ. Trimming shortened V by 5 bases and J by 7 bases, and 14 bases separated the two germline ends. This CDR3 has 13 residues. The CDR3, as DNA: TGTGCCAGCAGCCCGGCGCACTTGAGTGAAGCTTTCTTT. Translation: CASSPAHLSEAFF.

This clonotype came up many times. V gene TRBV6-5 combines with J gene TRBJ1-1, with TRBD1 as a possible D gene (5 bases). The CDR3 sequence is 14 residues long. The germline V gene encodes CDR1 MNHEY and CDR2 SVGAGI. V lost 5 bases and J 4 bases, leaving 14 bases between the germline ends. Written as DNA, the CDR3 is TGTGCCAGCAGTGTGGATTGGGGGAGCACTGAAGCTTTCTTT. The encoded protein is CASSVDWGSTEAFF.

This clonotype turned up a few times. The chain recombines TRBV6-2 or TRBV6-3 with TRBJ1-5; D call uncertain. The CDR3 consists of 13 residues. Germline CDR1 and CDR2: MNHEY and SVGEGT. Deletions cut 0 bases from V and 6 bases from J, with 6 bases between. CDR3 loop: CASSYSNRQPQHF. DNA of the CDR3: TGTGCCAGCAGTTACTCGAACCGTCAGCCCCAGCATTTT.

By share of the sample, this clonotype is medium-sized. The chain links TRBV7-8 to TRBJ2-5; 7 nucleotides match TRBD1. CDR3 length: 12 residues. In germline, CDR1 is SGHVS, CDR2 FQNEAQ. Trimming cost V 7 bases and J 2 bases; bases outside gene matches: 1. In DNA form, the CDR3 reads TGTGCCAGCACAGGGGGACAAGAGACCCAGTACTTC. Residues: CASTGGQETQYF. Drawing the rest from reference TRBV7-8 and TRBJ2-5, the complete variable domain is GAGVSQSPRYKVAKRGQDVALRCDPISGHVSLFWYQQALGQGPEFLTYFQNEAQLDKSGLPSDRFFAERPEGSVSTLKIQRTQQEDSAVYLCASTGGQETQYFGPGTRLLVL.

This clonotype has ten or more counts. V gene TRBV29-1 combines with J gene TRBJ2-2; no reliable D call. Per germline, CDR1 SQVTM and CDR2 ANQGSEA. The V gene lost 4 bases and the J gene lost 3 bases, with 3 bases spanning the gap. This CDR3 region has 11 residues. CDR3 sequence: CSVGDTGELFF. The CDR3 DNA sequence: TGCAGCGTTGGTGACACCGGGGAGCTGTTTTTT.

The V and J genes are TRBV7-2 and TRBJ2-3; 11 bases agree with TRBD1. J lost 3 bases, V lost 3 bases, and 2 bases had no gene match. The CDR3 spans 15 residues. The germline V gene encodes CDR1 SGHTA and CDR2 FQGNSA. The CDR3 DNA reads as TGTGCCAGCAGCTTGGGACAGGGGGTAACAGATACGCAGTATTTT. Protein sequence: CASSLGQGVTDTQYF. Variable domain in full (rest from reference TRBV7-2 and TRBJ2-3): GAGVSQSPSNKVTEKGKDVELRCDPISGHTALYWYRQSLGQGLEFLIYFQGNSAPDKSGLPSDRFSAERTGGSVSTLTIQRTQQEDSAVYLCASSLGQGVTDTQYFGPGTRLTVL.

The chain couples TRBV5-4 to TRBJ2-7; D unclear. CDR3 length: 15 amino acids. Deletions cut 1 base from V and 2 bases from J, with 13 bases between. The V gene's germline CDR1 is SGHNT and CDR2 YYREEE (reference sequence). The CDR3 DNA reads TGTGCCAGCAGCTTGAAGATCCAGGAACCCTACGAGCAGTACTTC. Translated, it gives CASSLKIQEPYEQYF.

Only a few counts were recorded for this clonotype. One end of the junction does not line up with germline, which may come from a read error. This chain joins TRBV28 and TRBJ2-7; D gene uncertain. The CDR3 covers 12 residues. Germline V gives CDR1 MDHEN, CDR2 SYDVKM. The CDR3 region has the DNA TGTGTCAGCAGTTTATCGTCCTTCGAGCAGTACTTC. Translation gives CVSSLSSFEQYF. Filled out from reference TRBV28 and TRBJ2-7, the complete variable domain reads DVKVTQSSRYLVKRTGEKVFLECVQDMDHENMFWYRQDPGLGLRLIYFSYDVKMKEKGDIPEGYSVSREKKERFSLILESASTNQTSMYLCVSSLSSFEQYFGPGTRLTVT.

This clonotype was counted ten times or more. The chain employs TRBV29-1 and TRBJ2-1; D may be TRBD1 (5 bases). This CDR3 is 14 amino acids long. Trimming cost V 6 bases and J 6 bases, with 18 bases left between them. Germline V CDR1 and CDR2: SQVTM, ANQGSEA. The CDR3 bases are TGCAGCGTCCGAGCGCAGGGTATCAGCAATGAGCAGTTCTTC. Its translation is CSVRAQGISNEQFF.

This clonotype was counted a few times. The CDR3 coding sequence is TGTGCCAGCAGCCCCCGAGCGTGGGATCAAGAGACCCAGTACTTC. It specifies CASSPRAWDQETQYF. The chain combines TRBV7-2 with TRBJ2-5; D is ambiguous. V dropped 5 bases and J dropped 2 bases, with 15 bases sitting between them. There are 15 residues in the CDR3. Germline CDR1 and CDR2: SGHTA and FQGNSA.

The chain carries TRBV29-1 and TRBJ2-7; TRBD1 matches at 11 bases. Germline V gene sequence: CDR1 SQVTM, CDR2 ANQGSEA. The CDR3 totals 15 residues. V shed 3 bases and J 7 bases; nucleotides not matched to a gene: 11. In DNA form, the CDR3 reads TGCAGCGTTGAGCGCCGGGACAGGGGGTTTGAGGAGCAGTACTTC. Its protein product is CSVERRDRGFEEQYF.

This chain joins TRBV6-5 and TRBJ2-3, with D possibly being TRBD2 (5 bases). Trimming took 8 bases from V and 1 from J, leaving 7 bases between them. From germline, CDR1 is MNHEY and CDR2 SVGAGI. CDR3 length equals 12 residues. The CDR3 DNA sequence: TGTGCCAGCGGGCGGGGCACAGATACGCAGTATTTT. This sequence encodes CASGRGTDTQYF.

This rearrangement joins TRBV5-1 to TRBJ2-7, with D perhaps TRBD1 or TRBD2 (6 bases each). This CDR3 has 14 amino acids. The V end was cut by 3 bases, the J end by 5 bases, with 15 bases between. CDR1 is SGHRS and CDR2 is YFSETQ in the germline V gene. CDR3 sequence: CASSWGAGGNEQYF. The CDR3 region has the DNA TGCGCCAGCAGCTGGGGGGCAGGCGGCAACGAGCAGTACTTC.

The CDR3 protein is CASSLTGGKLSEQYV. The CDR3 region has the DNA TGTGCCAGCAGCCTGACAGGGGGTAAACTCTCCGAGCAGTACGTC. The V and J genes are TRBV7-9 and TRBJ2-7, with 9 positions matching TRBD1. Germline loops: CDR1 SEHNR, CDR2 FQNEAQ (reference sequence). This CDR3 is 15 amino acids long. The V and J ends lost 5 bases and 6 bases, in that order; junction bases with no gene match: 11.

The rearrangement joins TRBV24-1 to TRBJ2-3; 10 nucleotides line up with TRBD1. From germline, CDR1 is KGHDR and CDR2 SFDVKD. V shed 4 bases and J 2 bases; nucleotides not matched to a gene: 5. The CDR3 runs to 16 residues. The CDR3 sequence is CATSDWTGGITDTQYF. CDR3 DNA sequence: TGTGCCACCAGTGACTGGACAGGGGGGATCACAGATACGCAGTATTTT.

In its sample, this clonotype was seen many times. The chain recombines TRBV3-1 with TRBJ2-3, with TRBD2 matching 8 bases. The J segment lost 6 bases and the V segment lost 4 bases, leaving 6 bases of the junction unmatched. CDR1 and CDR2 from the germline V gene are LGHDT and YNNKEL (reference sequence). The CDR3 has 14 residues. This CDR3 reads CASSRSGSYDTQYF. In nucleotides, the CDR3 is TGTGCCAGCAGCCGCAGCGGGAGTTACGATACGCAGTATTTT.

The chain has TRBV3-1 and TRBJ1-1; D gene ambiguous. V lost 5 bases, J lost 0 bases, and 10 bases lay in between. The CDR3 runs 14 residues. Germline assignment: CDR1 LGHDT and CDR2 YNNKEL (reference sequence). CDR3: CASSAAGMNTEAFF. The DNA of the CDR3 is TGTGCCAGCAGCGCGGCAGGTATGAACACTGAAGCTTTCTTT.

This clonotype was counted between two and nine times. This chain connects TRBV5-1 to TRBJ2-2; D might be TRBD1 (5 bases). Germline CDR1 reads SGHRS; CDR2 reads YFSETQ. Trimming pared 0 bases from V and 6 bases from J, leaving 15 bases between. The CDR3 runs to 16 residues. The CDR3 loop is CASSLAPTGVPGELFF. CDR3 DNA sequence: TGCGCCAGCAGCTTGGCCCCAACAGGTGTCCCCGGGGAGCTGTTTTTT.

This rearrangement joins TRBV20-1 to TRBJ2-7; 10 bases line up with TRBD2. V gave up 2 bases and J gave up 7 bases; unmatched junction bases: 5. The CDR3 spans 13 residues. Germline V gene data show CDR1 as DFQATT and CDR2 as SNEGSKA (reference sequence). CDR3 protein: CSARLAGVREQYF. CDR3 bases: TGCAGTGCTAGACTAGCGGGAGTTAGGGAGCAGTACTTC.

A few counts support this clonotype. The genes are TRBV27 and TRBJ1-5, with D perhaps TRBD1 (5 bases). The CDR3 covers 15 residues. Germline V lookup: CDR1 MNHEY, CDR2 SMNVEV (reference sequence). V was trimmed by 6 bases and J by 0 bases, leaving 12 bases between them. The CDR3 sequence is CASRRGGDSNQPQHF. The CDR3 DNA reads TGTGCCAGCAGGAGGGGAGGGGATAGCAATCAGCCCCAGCATTTT.

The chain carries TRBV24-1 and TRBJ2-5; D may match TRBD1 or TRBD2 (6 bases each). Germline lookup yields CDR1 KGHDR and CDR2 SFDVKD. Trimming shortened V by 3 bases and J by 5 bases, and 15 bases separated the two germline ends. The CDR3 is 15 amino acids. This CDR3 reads CATSDSGQRAETQYF. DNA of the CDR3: TGTGCCACCAGTGATAGCGGACAGCGGGCGGAGACCCAGTACTTC.